These 3 T cell receptor beta chains originate from one sample sequenced in a study of blood T cell repertoires in COVID-19. The repertoire was sequenced with immunoSEQ multiplex PCR; TCRdb's copy has only in-frame clones and lacks some. The sample carries about 240,000 clones, 86% recorded once. Material for sequencing was peripheral blood. The receptors were gathered from a man older than 75 with acute or convalescent COVID-19.

This chain connects TRBV5-1 to TRBJ2-1, with 12 positions matching TRBD2. Germline V gives CDR1 SGHRS, CDR2 YFSETQ. The J segment lost 9 bases and the V segment lost 4 bases, leaving 11 bases of the junction unmatched. This CDR3 has 16 residues. The DNA for the CDR3 is TGCGCCAGCAGCCTCGACCCTAGCGGGGGGGCATCTGAGCAGTTCTTC. Encoded protein: CASSLDPSGGASEQFF.

This sequence joins TRBV2 and TRBJ2-1, with D perhaps TRBD1 (6 bases). The CDR3 consists of 15 residues. Germline CDR1 and CDR2: SNHLY and FYNNEI. CDR3 coding DNA: TGTGCATGCTCAGGTCTACTAACAGGGATCAATGAGCAGTTCTTC. Translated, it gives CACSGLLTGINEQFF.

The rearrangement uses TRBV11-2 and TRBJ1-6; D is perhaps TRBD1 (6 bases). Trimming took 4 bases from V and 11 from J, leaving 12 bases between them. CDR1 SGHAT and CDR2 FQNNGV come from the germline V gene. The CDR3 runs to 13 residues. In nucleotides, the CDR3 is TGTGCCAGCAGCTCCGGGACACAGACACCCCTCCACTTT. It is translated as CASSSGTQTPLHF.